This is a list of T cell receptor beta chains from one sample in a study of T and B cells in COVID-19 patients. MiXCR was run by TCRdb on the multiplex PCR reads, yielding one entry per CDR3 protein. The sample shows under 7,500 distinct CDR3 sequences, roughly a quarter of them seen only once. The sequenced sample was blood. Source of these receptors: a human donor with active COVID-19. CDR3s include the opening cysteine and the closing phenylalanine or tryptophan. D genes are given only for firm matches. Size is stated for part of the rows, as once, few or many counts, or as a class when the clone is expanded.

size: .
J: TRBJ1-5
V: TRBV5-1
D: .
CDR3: CASSFAGADTQPQHF
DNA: TGCGCCAGCAGCTTTGCGGGGGCGGATACCCAGCCCCAGCATTTT

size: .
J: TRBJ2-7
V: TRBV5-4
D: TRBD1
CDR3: CASSLALGQGDEQYF
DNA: TGTGCCAGCAGCTTGGCCCTAGGACAGGGCGACGAGCAGTACTTC

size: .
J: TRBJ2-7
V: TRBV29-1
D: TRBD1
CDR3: CSVGGQGSYEQYF
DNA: TGCAGCGTTGGGGGACAGGGGTCCTACGAGCAGTACTTC

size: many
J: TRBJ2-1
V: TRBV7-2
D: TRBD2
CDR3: CASSSGLAVNLGQFF
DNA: TGTGCCAGCAGCTCCGGACTAGCGGTGAACCTCGGGCAGTTCTTC

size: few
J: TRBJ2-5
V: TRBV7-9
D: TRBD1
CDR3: CASSPTGDPQETQYF
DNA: TGTGCCAGCAGCCCGACAGGGGACCCCCAAGAGACCCAGTACTTC

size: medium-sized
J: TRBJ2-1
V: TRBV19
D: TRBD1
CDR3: CATQSTGTGDEQFF
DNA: TGTGCCACCCAGAGCACCGGGACAGGGGATGAGCAGTTCTTC

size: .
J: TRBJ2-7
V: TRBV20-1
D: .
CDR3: CSASGTYEQYF
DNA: TGCAGTGCTAGCGGAACCTACGAGCAGTACTTC

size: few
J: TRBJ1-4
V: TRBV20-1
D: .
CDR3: CSALDTRNEKLFF
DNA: TGCAGTGCGCTGGACACCCGCAATGAAAAACTGTTTTTT

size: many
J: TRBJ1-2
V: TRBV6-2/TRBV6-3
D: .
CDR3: CASSYSEGGDLLGYTF
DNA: TGTGCCAGCAGTTACTCGGAAGGCGGGGATCTCCTTGGCTACACCTTC

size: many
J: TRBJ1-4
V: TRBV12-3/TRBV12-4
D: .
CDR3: CASSFDRNEKLFF
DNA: TGTGCCAGCAGTTTCGACAGGAATGAAAAACTGTTTTTT

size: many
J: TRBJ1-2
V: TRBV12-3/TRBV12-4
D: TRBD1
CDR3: CASSLQGANYGYTF
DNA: TGTGCCAGCAGTTTACAGGGGGCAAACTATGGCTACACCTTC

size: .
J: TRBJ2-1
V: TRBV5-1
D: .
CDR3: CASSGSRGHSYNEQFF
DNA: TGCGCCAGCAGCGGTAGTCGGGGGCATTCCTACAATGAGCAGTTCTTC

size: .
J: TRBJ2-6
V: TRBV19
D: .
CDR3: CASSNGGSRGANVLSF
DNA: TGTGCCAGTAGTAATGGGGGGTCCCGCGGGGCCAACGTCCTGAGTTTC

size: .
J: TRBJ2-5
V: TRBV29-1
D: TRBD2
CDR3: CSAPPGGETQYF
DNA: TGCAGTGCTCCTCCGGGAGGGGAGACCCAGTACTTC

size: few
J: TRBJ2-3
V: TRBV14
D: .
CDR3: CASSQDLRDTQYF
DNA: TGTGCCAGCAGCCAAGATCTAAGAGATACGCAGTATTTT

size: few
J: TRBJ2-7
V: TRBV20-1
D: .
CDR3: CSARSQLSGLYEQYF
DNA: TGCAGTGCTAGGTCTCAGCTGAGCGGCCTCTACGAGCAGTACTTC

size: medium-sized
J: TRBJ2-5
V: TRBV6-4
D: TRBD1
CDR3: CASSPSVGRGETQYF
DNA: TGTGCCAGCAGTCCCTCGGTGGGCAGGGGGGAGACCCAGTACTTC

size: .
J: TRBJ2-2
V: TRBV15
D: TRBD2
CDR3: CATVPRGANTGELFF
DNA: TGTGCCACCGTCCCGCGGGGGGCGAACACCGGGGAGCTGTTTTTT

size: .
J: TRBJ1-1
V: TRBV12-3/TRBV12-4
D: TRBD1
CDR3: CASSLRTGSSLGENTEAFF
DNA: TGTGCCAGCAGCCTTCGGACAGGTTCATCGTTGGGTGAGAACACTGAAGCTTTCTTT

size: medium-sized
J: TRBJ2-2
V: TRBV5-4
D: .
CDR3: CASSFGGSGELFF
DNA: TGTGCCAGCAGCTTTGGAGGTTCCGGGGAGCTGTTTTTT

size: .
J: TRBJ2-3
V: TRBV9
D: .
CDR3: CASSVVGNTDTQYF
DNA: TGTGCCAGCAGCGTAGTCGGGAACACAGATACGCAGTATTTT

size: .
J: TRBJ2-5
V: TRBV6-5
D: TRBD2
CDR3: CASTPEGTSGTQYF
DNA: TGTGCCAGCACTCCAGAGGGGACTAGCGGGACCCAGTACTTC

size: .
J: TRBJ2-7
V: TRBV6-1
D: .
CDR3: CASSESHRIYEQYF
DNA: TGTGCCAGCAGTGAATCGCACAGGATCTACGAGCAGTACTTC

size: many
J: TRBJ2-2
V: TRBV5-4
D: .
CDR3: CASSLAVAVTGELFF
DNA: TGTGCCAGCAGCTTGGCGGTGGCAGTCACCGGGGAGCTGTTTTTT

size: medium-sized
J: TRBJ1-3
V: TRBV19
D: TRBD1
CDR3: CASETGGSGNTIYF
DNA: TGTGCCAGTGAAACAGGGGGCTCTGGAAACACCATATATTTT

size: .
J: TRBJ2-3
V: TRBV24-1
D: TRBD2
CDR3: CATSDSSGGAGTQYF
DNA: TGTGCCACCAGTGATTCTAGCGGGGGGGCAGGTACGCAGTATTTT

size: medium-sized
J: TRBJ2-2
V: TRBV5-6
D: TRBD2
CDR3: CASSGGLAGTGELFF
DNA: TGTGCCAGCAGCGGGGGACTAGCGGGGACCGGGGAGCTGTTTTTT

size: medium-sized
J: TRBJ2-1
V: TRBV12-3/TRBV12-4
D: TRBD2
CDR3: CASSLGTGGANEQFF
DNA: TGTGCCAGCAGTTTAGGTACCGGGGGGGCCAATGAGCAGTTCTTC

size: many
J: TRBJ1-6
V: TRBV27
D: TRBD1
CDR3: CASRLTGGSPLHF
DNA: TGTGCCAGCAGACTGACAGGGGGCTCACCCCTCCACTTT

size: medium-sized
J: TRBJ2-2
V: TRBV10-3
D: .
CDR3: CAIRGPGELFF
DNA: TGTGCCATCCGGGGGCCCGGGGAGCTGTTTTTT

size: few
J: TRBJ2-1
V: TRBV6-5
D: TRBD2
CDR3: CASMRGGAKWEQFF
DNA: TGTGCCAGCATGCGCGGGGGGGCCAAATGGGAGCAGTTCTTC

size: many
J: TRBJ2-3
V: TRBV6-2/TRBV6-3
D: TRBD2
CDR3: CASSYSGLAGIDTQYF
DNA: TGTGCCAGCAGTTACTCGGGGCTAGCGGGGATCGATACGCAGTATTTT

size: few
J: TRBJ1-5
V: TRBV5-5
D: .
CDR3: CASSYLGSQPQHF
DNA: TGTGCCAGCAGTTACCTTGGGAGTCAGCCCCAGCATTTT

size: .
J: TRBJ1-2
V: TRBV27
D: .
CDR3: CASSSRTAYGYTF
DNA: TGTGCCAGCAGTTCGCGTACGGCCTATGGCTACACCTTC

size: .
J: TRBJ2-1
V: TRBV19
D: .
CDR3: CASSWIGNEQFF
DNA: TGTGCCAGTAGTTGGATCGGAAATGAGCAGTTCTTC

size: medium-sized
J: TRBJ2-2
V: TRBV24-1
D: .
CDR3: CATSDTGYTGELFF
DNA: TGTGCCACCAGTGATACAGGGTACACCGGGGAGCTGTTTTTT

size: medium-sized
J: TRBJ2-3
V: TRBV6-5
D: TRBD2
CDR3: CASSQGTSGVTDTQYF
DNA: TGTGCCAGCAGTCAGGGGACTAGCGGGGTCACAGATACGCAGTATTTT

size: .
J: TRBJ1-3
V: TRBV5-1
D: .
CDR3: CASSSTQSLRNTIYF
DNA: TGTGCCAGCAGCAGTACACAGTCTCTGAGAAACACCATATATTTT

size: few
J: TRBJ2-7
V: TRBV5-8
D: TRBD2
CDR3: CASSLSGGLSYEQYF
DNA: TGTGCCAGCAGCTTGAGCGGGGGCCTCTCCTACGAGCAGTACTTC

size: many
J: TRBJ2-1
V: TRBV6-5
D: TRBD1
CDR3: CASSYGQGGPYNEQFF
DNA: TGTGCCAGCAGTTACGGACAGGGGGGCCCCTACAATGAGCAGTTCTTC

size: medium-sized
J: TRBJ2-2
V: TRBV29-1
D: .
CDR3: CSAITGNTGELFF
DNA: TGCAGCGCCATAACAGGGAACACCGGGGAGCTGTTTTTT

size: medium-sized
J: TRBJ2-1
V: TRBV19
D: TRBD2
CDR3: CASSMCGGRAVLVNEQFF
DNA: TGTGCCAGTAGTATGTGCGGCGGGAGGGCCGTTTTGGTGAATGAGCAGTTCTTC

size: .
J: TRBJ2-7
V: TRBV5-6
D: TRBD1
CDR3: CASSLRAGTGGGYEQYF
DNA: TGTGCCAGCAGCCTCAGGGCAGGGACAGGGGGAGGGTACGAGCAGTACTTC

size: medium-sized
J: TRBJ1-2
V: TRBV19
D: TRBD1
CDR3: CASTTQGGLAKGYTF
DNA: TGTGCCAGTACCACTCAAGGGGGCCTCGCGAAGGGCTACACCTTC

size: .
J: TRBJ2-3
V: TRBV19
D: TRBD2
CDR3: CASSLTSASTDTQYF
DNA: TGTGCCAGTAGTCTGACTAGCGCAAGCACAGATACGCAGTATTTT

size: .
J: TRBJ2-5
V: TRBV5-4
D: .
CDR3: CASSLGAGGRETQYF
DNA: TGTGCCAGCAGCTTGGGTGCAGGGGGGAGAGAGACCCAGTACTTC

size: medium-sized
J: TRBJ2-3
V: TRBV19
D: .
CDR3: CASSSGGDAWADTQYF
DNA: TGTGCCAGTAGTTCCGGGGGTGACGCGTGGGCGGATACGCAGTATTTT